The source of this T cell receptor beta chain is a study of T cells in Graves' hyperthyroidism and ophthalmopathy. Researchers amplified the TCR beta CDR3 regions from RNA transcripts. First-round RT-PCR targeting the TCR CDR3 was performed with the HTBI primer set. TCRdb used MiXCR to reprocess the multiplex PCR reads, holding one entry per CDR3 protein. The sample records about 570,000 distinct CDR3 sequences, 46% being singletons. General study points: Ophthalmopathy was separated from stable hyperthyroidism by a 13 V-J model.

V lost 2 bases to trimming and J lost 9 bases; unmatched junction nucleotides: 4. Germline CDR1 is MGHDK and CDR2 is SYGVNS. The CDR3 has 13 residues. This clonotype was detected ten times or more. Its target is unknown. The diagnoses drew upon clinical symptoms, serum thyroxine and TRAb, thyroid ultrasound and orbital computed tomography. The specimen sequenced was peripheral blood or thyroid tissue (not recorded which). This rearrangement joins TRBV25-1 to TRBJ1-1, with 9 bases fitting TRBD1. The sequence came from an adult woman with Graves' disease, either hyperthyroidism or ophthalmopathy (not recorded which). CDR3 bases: TGTGCCAGCAGTGAAGTACAGGGGGCGAAAGCTTTCTTT. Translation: CASSEVQGAKAFF.